The present T cell receptor (beta chain) was sequenced within a study of cytomegalovirus exposure and HLA in healthy donors. Primers included in the PCR were 60 Vbeta and 13 Jbeta primers. This table comes from immunoSEQ multiplex PCR, and its TCRdb copy is limited to in-frame clones, with some not included. The table includes 140,000 to 150,000 clones, 70% detected once. CDR3 length: 14 residues. CDR1 and CDR2 from the germline V gene are SGHDT and YYEEEE. Trimming shortened V by 4 bases and J by 0 bases, and 11 bases separated the two germline ends. Only one count was recorded for this clone. As yet, its antigen is unknown. General observations from the study: Overall, around 160 TCR beta chains were annotated as cytomegalovirus-associated.

The V gene is TRBV5-6, the J gene TRBJ2-7; D remains unclear. The sequence came from a woman aged 55-70 years in good health and CMV-seropositive. Sequenced material: PBMCs. The CDR3 nucleotides are TGTGCCAGCAGCCACTCGGGTAGCTCCTACGAGCAGTACTTC. Translation: CASSHSGSSYEQYF.